Shown below are 2 T cell receptor beta chains from a single sample sequenced in a study of OX40 agonist ivuxolimab in advanced cancers. Only in-frame clones appear in the TCRdb table, and some are missing; sequencing was by immunoSEQ multiplex PCR. The sample shows about 71,000 clones, roughly three quarters of them seen only once. The sequencing here drew on CD4+ or CD8+ T cells sorted from blood, taken in a trial of the OX40 agonist ivuxolimab. Receptors were obtained from an adult with an advanced solid tumor such as melanoma, head and neck, liver or kidney cancer.

The CDR3 loop is CASSTAVVYGYTF. DNA for the CDR3: TGTGCCAGCAGCACCGCTGTCGTGTATGGCTACACCTTC. The chain joins TRBV5-5 to TRBJ1-2; D ambiguous. CDR1 is SGHKS and CDR2 is YYEKEE in the germline V gene (reference sequence). V was trimmed by 4 bases and J by 5 bases, leaving 12 bases between them. The CDR3 is 13 residues long.

The V call is TRBV2, the J call TRBJ2-3; 13 bases are a match to TRBD2. The length of the CDR3 is 20 residues. J was trimmed by 3 bases and V by 7 bases; bases with no gene match: 19. The germline V gene has CDR1 SNHLY and CDR2 FYNNEI. CDR3 loop: CASITTGLAGAGVWTDTQYF. Here the CDR3 DNA reads TGTGCCAGCATCACCACAGGACTAGCGGGGGCTGGTGTCTGGACAGATACGCAGTATTTT.